This T cell receptor (beta chain) originates from a study of blood T cell repertoires in COVID-19. On the study more broadly: COVID-19 samples, acute and convalescent, were from the United States, Italy and Spain. PBMCs, B-cell-depleted T cells, or T cells were the source of the cDNA or gDNA that made up the material.

The CDR3 loop spans 15 amino acids. Germline V gene data show CDR1 as SGHTA and CDR2 as FQGNSA. Trimming removed 5 bases from V and 0 bases from J, with 14 bases in between. The assay was immunoSEQ multiplex PCR, and TCRdb's table has in-frame clones only and misses some. The profile shows approximately 290,000 clones, approximately 90% of them singletons. This receptor was obtained from a man younger than 45 with acute or convalescent COVID-19. The chain is built from TRBV7-2 and TRBJ2-7, with a tentative D call TRBD2 (5 bases). Specimen: peripheral blood. The CDR3 nucleotides read TGTGCCAGCAGCGGTACCTTAGGGAGCTCCTACGAGCAGTACTTC. Residues: CASSGTLGSSYEQYF.